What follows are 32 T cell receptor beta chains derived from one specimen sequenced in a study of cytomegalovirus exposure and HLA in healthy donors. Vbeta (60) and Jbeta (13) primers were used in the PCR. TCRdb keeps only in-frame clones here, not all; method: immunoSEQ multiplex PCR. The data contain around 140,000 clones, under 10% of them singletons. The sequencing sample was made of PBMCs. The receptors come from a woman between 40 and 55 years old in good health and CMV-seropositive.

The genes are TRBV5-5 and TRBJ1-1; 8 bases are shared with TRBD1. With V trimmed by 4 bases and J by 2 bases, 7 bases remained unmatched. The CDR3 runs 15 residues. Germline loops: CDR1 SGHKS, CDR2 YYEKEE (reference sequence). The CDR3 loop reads CASSLSTGANTEAFF. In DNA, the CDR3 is TGTGCCAGCAGCCTATCGACAGGGGCTAACACTGAAGCTTTCTTT. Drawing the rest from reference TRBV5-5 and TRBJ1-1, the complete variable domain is DAGVTQSPTHLIKTRGQQVTLRCSPISGHKSVSWYQQVLGQGPQFIFQYYEKEERGRGNFPDRFSARQFPNYSSELNVNALLLGDSALYLCASSLSTGANTEAFFGQGTRLTVV.

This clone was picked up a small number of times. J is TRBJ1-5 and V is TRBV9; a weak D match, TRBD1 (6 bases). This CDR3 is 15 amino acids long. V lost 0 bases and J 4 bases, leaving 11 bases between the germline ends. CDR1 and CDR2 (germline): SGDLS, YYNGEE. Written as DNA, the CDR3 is TGTGCCAGCAGCGTAGAAGGGGGGGGTAATCAGCCCCAGCATTTT. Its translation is CASSVEGGGNQPQHF.

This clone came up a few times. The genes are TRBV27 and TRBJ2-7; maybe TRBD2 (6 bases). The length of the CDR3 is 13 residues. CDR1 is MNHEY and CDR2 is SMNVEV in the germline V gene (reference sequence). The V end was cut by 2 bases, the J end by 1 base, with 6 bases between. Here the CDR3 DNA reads TGTGCCAGCAGTTTAGGGGGGTCCTACGAGCAGTACTTC. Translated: CASSLGGSYEQYF.

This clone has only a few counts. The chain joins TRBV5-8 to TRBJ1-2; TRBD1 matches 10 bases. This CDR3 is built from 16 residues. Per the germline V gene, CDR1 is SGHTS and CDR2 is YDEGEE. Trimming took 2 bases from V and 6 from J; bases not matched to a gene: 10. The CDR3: CASSLDPDRGRDGYTF. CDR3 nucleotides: TGTGCCAGCAGCTTAGACCCTGACAGGGGGCGCGATGGCTACACCTTC.

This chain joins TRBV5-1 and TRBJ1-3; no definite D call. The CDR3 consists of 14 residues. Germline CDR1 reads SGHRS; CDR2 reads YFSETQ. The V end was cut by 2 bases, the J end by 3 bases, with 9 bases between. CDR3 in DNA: TGCGCCAGCAGCTTAGGAGGGTATGGAAACACCATATATTTT. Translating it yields CASSLGGYGNTIYF.

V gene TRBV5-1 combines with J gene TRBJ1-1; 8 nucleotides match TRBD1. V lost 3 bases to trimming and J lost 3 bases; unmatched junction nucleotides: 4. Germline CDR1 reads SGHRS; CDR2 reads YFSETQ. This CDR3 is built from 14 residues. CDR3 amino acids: CASSYRGTYTEAFF. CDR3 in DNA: TGCGCCAGCAGCTACAGGGGGACCTACACTGAAGCTTTCTTT.

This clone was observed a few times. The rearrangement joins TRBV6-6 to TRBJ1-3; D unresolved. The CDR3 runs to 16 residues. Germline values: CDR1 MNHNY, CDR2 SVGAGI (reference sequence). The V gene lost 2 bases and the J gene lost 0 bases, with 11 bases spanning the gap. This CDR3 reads CASSYGGKSSGNTIYF. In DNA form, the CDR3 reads TGTGCCAGCAGTTACGGAGGGAAGAGCTCTGGAAACACCATATATTTT.

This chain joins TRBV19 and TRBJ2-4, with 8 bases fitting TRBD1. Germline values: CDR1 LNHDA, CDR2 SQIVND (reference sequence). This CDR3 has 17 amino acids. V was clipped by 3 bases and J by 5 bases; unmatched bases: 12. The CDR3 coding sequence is TGTGCCAGTAGTATCATCGGACAGGGTAAAATCCAAAACATTCAGTACTTC. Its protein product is CASSIIGQGKIQNIQYF.

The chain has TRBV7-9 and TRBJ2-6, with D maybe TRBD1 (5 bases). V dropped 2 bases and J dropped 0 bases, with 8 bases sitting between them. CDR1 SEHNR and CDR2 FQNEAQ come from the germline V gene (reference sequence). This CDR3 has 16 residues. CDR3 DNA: TGTGCCAGCAGCTTACACAGGTTCTCTGGGGCCAACGTCCTGACTTTC. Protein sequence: CASSLHRFSGANVLTF.

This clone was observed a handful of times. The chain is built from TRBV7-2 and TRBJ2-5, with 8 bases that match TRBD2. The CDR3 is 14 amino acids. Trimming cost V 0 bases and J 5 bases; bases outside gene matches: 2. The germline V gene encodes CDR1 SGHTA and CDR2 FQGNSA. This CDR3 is CASSLAAGVETQYF. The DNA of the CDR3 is TGTGCCAGCAGCTTAGCAGCGGGGGTTGAGACCCAGTACTTC.

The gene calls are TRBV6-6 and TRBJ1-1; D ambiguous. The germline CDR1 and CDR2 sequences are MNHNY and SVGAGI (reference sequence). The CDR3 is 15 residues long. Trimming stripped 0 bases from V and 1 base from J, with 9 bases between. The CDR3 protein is CASSYSSQENTEAFF. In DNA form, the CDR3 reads TGTGCCAGCAGTTACTCGTCACAAGAGAACACTGAAGCTTTCTTT.

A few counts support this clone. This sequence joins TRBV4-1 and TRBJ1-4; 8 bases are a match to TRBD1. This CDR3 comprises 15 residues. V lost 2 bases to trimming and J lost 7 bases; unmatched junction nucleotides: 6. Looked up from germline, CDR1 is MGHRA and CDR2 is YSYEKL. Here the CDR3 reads CASSQTGTGSEKLFF. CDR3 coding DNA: TGCGCCAGCAGCCAAACGGGGACAGGAAGTGAAAAACTGTTTTTT.

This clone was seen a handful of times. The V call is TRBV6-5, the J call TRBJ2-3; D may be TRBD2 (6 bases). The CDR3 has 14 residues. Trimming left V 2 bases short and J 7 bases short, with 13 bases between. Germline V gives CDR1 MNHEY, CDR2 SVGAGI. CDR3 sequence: CASSYRTTPNTQYF. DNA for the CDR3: TGTGCCAGCAGTTACCGGACTACCCCGAATACGCAGTATTTT.

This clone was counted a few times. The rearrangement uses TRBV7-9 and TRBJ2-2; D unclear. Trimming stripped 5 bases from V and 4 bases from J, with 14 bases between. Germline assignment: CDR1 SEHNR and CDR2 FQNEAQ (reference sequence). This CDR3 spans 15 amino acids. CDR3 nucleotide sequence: TGTGCCAGCAGCGCCCTAGGTAGCCGCACCGGGGAGCTGTTTTTT. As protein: CASSALGSRTGELFF. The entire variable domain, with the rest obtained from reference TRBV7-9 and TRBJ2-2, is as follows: DTGVSQNPRHKITKRGQNVTFRCDPISEHNRLYWYRQTLGQGPEFLTYFQNEAQLEKSRLLSDRFSAERPKGSFSTLEIQRTEQGDSAMYLCASSALGSRTGELFFGEGSRLTVL.

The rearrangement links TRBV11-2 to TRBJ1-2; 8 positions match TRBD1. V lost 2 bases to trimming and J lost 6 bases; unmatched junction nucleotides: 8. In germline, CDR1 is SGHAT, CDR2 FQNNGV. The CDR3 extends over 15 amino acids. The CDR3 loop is CASSLLRTGLDGYTF. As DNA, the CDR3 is TGTGCCAGCAGCTTACTCCGGACAGGGTTAGATGGCTACACCTTC.

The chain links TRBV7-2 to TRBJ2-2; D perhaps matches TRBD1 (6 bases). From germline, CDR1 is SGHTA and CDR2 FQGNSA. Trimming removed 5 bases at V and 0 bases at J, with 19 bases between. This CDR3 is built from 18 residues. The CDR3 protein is CASSPLRTELANTGELFF. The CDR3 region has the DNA TGTGCCAGCAGCCCACTCCGGACAGAGCTCGCGAACACCGGGGAGCTGTTTTTT.

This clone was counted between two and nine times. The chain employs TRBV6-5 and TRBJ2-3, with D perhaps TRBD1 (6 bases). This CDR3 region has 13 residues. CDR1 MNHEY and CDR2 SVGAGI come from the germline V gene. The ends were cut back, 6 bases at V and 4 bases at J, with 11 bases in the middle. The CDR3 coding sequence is TGTGCCAGCAGGGAGAGACAGGCAGATACGCAGTATTTT. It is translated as CASRERQADTQYF.

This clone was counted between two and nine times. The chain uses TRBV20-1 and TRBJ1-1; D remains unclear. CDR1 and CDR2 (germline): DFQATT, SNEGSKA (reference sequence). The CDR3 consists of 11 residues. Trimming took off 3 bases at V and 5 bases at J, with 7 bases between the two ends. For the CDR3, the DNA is TGCAGTGCTAGTTCTCGTACTGAAGCTTTCTTT. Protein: CSASSRTEAFF.

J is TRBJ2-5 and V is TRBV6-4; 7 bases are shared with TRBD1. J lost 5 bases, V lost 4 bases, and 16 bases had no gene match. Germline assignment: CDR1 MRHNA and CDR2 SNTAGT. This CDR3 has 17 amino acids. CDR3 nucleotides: TGTGCCAGCAGTGGCCATATACAGGGGCTCGGGAAGGAGACCCAGTACTTC. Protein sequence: CASSGHIQGLGKETQYF.

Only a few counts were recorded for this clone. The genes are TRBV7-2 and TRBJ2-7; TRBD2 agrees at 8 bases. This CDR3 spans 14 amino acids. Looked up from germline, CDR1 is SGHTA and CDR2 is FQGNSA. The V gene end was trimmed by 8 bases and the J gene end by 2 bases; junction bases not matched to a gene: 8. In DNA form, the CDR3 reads TGTGCCAGCGGCCCGGGGGGGCGCCCCTACGAGCAGTACTTC. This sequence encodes CASGPGGRPYEQYF.

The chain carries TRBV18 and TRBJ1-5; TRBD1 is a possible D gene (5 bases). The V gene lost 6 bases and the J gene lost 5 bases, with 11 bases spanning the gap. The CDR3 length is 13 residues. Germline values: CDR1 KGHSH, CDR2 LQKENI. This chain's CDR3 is CASSPGGDQPQHF. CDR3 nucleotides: TGTGCCAGCTCCCCTGGGGGGGATCAGCCCCAGCATTTT. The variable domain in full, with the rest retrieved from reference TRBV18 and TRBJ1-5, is NAGVMQNPRHLVRRRGQEARLRCSPMKGHSHVYWYRQLPEEGLKFMVYLQKENIIDESGMPKERFSAEFPKEGPSILRIQQVVRGDSAAYFCASSPGGDQPQHFGDGTRLSIL.

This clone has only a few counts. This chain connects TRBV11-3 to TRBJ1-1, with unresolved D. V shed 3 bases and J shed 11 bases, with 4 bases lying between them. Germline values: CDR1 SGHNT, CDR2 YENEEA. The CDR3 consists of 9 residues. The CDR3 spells CASSFQAFF. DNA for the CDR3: TGTGCCAGCAGCTTTCAGGCTTTCTTT.

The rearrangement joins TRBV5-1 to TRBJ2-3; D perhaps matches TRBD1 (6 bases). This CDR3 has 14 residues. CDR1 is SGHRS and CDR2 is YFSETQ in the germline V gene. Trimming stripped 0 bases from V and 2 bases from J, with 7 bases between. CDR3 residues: CASSLGDTTDTQYF. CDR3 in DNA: TGCGCCAGCAGCTTGGGGGACACCACAGATACGCAGTATTTT.

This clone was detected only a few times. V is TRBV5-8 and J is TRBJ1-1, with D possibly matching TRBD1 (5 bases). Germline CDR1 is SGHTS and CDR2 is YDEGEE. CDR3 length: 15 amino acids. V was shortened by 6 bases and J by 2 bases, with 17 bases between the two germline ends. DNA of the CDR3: TGTGCCAGCACAATAAGGGGCCTCGATAACACTGAAGCTTTCTTT. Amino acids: CASTIRGLDNTEAFF. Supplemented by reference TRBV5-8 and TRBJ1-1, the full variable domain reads EAGVTQSPTHLIKTRGQQATLRCSPISGHTSVYWYQQALGLGLQFLLWYDEGEERNRGNFPPRFSGRQFPNYSSELNVNALELEDSALYLCASTIRGLDNTEAFFGQGTRLTVV.

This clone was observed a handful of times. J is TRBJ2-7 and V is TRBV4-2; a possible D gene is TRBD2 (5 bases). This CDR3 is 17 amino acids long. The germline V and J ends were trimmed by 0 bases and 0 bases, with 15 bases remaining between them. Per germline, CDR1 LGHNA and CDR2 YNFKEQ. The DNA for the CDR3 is TGTGCCAGCAGCCAAGATGGACGGACGGGGAGCTCCTACGAGCAGTACTTC. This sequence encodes CASSQDGRTGSSYEQYF.

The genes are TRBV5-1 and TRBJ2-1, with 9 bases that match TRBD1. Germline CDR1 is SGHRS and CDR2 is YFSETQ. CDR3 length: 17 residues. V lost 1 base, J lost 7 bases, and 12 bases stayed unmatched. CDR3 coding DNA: TGCGCCAGCAGCTTGTTTCCCACGGGACAGGGTACGAATGAGCAGTTCTTC. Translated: CASSLFPTGQGTNEQFF.

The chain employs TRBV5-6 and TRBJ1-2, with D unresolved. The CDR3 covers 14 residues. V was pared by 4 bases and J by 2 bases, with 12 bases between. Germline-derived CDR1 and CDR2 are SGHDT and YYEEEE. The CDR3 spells CASSTAGRNYGYTF. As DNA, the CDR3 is TGTGCCAGCAGCACGGCGGGCAGGAACTATGGCTACACCTTC.

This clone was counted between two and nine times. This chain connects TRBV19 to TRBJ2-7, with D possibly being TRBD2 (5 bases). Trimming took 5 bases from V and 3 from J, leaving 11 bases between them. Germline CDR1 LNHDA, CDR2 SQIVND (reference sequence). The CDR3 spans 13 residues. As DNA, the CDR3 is TGTGCCAGTAGTCCCGCTCGGGACTACGAGCAGTACTTC. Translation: CASSPARDYEQYF.

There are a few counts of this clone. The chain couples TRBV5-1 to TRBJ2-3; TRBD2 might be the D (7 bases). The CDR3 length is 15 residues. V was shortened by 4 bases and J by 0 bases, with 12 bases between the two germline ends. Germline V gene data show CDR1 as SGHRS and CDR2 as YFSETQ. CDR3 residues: CASSGGAGSTDTQYF. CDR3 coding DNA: TGCGCCAGCAGCGGGGGGGCAGGAAGCACAGATACGCAGTATTTT.

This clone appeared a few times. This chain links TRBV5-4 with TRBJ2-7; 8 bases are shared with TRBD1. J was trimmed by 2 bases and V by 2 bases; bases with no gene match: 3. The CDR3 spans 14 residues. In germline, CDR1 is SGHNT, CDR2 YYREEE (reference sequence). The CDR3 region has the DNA TGTGCCAGCAGCTTCGGACAGGGTACCTACGAGCAGTACTTC. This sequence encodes CASSFGQGTYEQYF.

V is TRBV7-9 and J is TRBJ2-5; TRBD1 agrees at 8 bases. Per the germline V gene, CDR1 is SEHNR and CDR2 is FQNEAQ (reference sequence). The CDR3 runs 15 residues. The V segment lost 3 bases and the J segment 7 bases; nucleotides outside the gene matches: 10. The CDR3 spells CASSFRQGSAGTQYF. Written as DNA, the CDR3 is TGTGCCAGCAGCTTCCGACAGGGGTCGGCAGGGACCCAGTACTTC. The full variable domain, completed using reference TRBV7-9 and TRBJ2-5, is DTGVSQNPRHKITKRGQNVTFRCDPISEHNRLYWYRQTLGQGPEFLTYFQNEAQLEKSRLLSDRFSAERPKGSFSTLEIQRTEQGDSAMYLCASSFRQGSAGTQYFGPGTRLLVL.

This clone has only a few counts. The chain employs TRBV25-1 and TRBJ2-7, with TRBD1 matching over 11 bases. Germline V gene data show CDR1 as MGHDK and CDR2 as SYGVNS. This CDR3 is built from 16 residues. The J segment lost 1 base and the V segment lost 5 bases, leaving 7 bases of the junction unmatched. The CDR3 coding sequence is TGTGCCAGCAGTCCCATGGGGACAGGGGGTTCCTACGAGCAGTACTTC. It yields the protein CASSPMGTGGSYEQYF.